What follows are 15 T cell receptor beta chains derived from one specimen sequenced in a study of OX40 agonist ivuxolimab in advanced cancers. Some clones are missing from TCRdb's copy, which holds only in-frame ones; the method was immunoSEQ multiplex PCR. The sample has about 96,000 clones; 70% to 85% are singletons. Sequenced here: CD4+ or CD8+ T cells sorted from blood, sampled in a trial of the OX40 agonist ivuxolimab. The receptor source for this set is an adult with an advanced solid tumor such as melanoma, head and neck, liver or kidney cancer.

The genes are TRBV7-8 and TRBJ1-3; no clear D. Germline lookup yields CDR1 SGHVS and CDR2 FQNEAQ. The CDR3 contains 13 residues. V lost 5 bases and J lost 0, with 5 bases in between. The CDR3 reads CASSLRSGNTIYF. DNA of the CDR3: TGTGCCAGCAGCCTCCGCTCTGGAAACACCATATATTTT.

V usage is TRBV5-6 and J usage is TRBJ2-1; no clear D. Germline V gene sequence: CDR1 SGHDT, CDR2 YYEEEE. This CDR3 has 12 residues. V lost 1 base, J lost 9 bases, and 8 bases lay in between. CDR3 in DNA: TGTGCCAGCAGCTTGTTTGACCCTGAGCAGTTCTTC. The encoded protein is CASSLFDPEQFF.

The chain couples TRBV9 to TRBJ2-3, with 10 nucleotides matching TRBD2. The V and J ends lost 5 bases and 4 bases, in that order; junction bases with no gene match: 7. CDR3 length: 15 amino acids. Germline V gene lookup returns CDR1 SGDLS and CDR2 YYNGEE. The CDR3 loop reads CASSLPSGRADTQYF. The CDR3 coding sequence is TGTGCCAGCAGTCTCCCTAGCGGGAGAGCAGATACGCAGTATTTT.

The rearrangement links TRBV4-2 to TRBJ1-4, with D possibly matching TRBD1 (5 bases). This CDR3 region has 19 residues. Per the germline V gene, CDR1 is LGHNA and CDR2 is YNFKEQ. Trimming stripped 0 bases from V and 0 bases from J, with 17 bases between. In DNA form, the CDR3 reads TGTGCCAGCAGCCAAGATGGCGCCGGGACGGGAGCAACTAATGAAAAACTGTTTTTT. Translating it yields CASSQDGAGTGATNEKLFF.

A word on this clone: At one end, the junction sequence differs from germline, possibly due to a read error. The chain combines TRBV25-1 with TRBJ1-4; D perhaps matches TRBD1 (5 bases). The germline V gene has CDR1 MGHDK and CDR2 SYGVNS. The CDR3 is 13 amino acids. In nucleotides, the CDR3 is TGTGCCAGCAGCCGGGGACCCAATGAACAACTGTTTTTT. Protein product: CASSRGPNEQLFF.

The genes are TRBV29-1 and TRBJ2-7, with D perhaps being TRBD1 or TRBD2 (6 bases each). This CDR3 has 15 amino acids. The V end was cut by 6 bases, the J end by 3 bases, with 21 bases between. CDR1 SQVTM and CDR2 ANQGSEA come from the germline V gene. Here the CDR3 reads CSVLDRLGGLYEQYF. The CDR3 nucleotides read TGCAGCGTCCTCGACCGACTAGGGGGACTCTACGAGCAGTACTTC.

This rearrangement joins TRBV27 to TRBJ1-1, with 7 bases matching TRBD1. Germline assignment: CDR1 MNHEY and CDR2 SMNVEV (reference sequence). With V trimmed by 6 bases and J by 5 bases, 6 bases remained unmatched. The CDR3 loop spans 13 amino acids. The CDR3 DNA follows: TGTGCCAGCAGCCCTTACAGGGGAACTGAAGCTTTCTTT. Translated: CASSPYRGTEAFF.

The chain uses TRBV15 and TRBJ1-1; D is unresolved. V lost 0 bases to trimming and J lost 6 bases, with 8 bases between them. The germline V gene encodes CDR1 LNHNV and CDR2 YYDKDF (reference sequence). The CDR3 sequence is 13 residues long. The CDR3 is CATSRELTSEAFF. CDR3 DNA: TGTGCCACCAGCAGAGAACTTACTTCTGAAGCTTTCTTT.

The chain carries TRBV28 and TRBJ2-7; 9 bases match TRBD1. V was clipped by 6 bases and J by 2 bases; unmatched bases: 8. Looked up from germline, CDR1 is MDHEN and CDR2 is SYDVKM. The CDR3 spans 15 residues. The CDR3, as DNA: TGTGCCAGCAGCATCTACGGGACAGGGCCCTACGAGCAGTACTTC. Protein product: CASSIYGTGPYEQYF.

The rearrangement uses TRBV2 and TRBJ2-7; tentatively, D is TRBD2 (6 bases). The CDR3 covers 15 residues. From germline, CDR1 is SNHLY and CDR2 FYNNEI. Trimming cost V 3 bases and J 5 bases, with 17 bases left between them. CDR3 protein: CASSELAAPGHEQYF. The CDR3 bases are TGTGCCAGCAGTGAGTTAGCGGCCCCCGGACACGAGCAGTACTTC.

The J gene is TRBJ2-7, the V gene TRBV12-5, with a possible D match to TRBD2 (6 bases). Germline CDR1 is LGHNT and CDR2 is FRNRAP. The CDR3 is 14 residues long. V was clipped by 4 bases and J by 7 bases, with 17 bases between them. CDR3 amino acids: CASGWIADPREQYF. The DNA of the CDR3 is TGTGCTAGTGGTTGGATAGCGGATCCTAGGGAGCAGTACTTC. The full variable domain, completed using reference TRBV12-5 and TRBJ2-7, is DARVTQTPRHKVTEMGQEVTMRCQPILGHNTVFWYRQTMMQGLELLAYFRNRAPLDDSGMPKDRFSAEMPDATLATLKIQPSEPRDSAVYFCASGWIADPREQYFGPGTRLTVT.

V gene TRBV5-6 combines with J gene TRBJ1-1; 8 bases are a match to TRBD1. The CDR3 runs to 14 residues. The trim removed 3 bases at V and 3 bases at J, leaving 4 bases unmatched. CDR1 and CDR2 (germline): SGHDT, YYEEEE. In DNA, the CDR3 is TGTGCCAGCAGCTACGGACAGGGATACACTGAAGCTTTCTTT. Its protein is CASSYGQGYTEAFF.

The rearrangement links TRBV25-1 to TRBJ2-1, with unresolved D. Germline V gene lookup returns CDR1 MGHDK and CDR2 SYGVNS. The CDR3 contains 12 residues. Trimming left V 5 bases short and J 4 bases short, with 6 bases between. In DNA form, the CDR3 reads TGTGCCAGCAGTAGGCAATACAATGAGCAGTTCTTC. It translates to CASSRQYNEQFF. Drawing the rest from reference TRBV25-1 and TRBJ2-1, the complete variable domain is EADIYQTPRYLVIGTGKKITLECSQTMGHDKMYWYQQDPGMELHLIHYSYGVNSTEKGDLSSESTVSRIRTEHFPLTLESARPSHTSQYLCASSRQYNEQFFGPGTRLTVL.

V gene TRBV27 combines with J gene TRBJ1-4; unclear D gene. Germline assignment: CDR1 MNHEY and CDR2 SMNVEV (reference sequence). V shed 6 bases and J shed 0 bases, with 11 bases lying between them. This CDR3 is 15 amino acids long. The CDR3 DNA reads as TGTGCCAGCAGCTCCTTCCTAGCAACTAATGAAAAACTGTTTTTT. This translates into CASSSFLATNEKLFF.

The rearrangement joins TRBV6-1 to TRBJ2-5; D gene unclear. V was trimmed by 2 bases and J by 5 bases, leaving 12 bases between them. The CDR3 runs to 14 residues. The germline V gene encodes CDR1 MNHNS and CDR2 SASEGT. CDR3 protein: CASSESPLRETQYF. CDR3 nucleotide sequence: TGTGCCAGCAGTGAAAGCCCCTTGCGGGAGACCCAGTACTTC.